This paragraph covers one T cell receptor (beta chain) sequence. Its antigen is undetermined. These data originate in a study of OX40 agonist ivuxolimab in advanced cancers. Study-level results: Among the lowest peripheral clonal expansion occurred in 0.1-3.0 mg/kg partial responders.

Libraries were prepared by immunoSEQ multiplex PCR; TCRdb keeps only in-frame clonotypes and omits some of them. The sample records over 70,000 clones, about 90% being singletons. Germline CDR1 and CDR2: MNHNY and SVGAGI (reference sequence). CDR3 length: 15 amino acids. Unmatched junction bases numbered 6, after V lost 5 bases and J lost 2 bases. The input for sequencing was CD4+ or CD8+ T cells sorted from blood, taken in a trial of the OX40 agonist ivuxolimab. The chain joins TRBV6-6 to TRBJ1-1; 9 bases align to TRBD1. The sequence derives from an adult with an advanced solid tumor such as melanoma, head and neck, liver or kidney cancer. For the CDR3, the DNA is TGTGCCAGCAGTACCCCGGGACAGGGAAACACTGAAGCTTTCTTT. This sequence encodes CASSTPGQGNTEAFF.